This T cell receptor (beta chain) was sequenced for a study of CD8 T cells in Susac syndrome. With random hexamers, 0.5 to 1 ug RNA was reverse transcribed. Across 54 Vbeta and 13 Jbeta, immunoSEQ multiplex PCR amplified TCR beta CDR3. TCRdb analysed the immunoSEQ multiplex PCR reads with MiXCR anew, one entry per CDR3 protein. This sample has 300,000 to 350,000 distinct CDR3 sequences, with about 90% found just once. The study sequenced TCR beta in blood CD8+ and CD4+ T cells. This TCR came from a human donor with multiple sclerosis. The sequencing sample was made of CD4+ T cells from PBMCs.

CDR3 DNA: TGTGCCAGCAGCGCCAGCGGGAGTGGGGAGACCCAGTACTTC. Translation: CASSASGSGETQYF. V gene TRBV7-9 combines with J gene TRBJ2-5, with 8 bases matching TRBD2. This CDR3 spans 14 amino acids. Germline-derived CDR1 and CDR2 are SEHNR and FQNEAQ (reference sequence). The ends lost 5 bases at V and 5 bases at J; junction bases unmatched: 7.